This is a list of T cell receptor beta chains from one sample in a study of blood T cells in healthy people across ages. TCRdb reprocessed the 5' RACE reads via MiXCR and lists one record per CDR3 protein. Among approximately 800,000 distinct CDR3 sequences, 30% to 45% were seen once, and the ten largest hold approximately 12%. Sequenced sample: blood. These receptors all stem from a young man in good health. Each CDR3 is given with its conserved first and last residue. The D gene is left open where the match is weak. Only part of the rows carry a size: once, few, many, or a class if the clone is expanded.

clone_size	v_call	d_call	j_call	cdr3_nt	cdr3_aa
few	TRBV4-2	TRBD1	TRBJ1-5	TGTGCCAGCAGCCAAGGGGACAGGGCCAGCAATCAGCCCCAGCATTTT	CASSQGDRASNQPQHF
few	TRBV3-1	-	TRBJ2-1	TGTGCCAGCAGCCAAGTGGGTGGGGGCTACAATGAGCAGTTCTTC	CASSQVGGGYNEQFF
-	TRBV20-1	TRBD1	TRBJ1-1	TGCAGTGCTAGAGATCCAGGGGGGGACACTGAAGCTTTCTTT	CSARDPGGDTEAFF
once	TRBV11-1	-	TRBJ2-3	TGTGCCAGCAGCTTCCGGGAGCTTAGCATAGATACGCAGTATTTT	CASSFRELSIDTQYF
many	TRBV25-1	-	TRBJ2-5	TGTGCCAGCAGAATAGAGACCCAGTACTTC	CASRIETQYF
few	TRBV6-2/TRBV6-3	-	TRBJ2-7	TGTGCCAGCAGGCTTACTGGGGCTAACTCCTACGAGCAGTACTTC	CASRLTGANSYEQYF
-	TRBV15	-	TRBJ2-7	TGTGCCACCAGCAGAGCGCGGGGTGGGTACGAGCAGTACTTC	CATSRARGGYEQYF
-	TRBV29-1	-	TRBJ2-5	TGCAGCGTTGGGGCAGGTATGATACACGAGACCCAGTACTTC	CSVGAGMIHETQYF
-	TRBV29-1	-	TRBJ2-3	TGCAGCGTTTCCCCAGGGCGCACAGATACGCAGTATTTT	CSVSPGRTDTQYF
-	TRBV20-1	TRBD1	TRBJ1-6	TGCAGTGCTAGAGGACAGGGGCATCGCTCCCCCCACTTT	CSARGQGHRSPHF
-	TRBV27	-	TRBJ2-3	TGTGCCAGCACCTTTGGTCATGACTCAGATACGCAGTATTTT	CASTFGHDSDTQYF
few	TRBV19	TRBD1	TRBJ1-2	TGTGCCTCCTCTCAAGTGACAGGGGTTGTCTATGGCTACACCTTC	CASSQVTGVVYGYTF
once	TRBV20-1	-	TRBJ2-4	TGCAGTGCTAGAAAAGAGTATCTAGCCAAAAACATTCAGTACTTC	CSARKEYLAKNIQYF
-	TRBV6-2/TRBV6-3	-	TRBJ2-1	TGTGCCAGCAGTGACGACAAGGAGCAGTTCTTC	CASSDDKEQFF
many	TRBV7-2	TRBD1	TRBJ2-1	TGTGCCAGCGACCGGGACAGGGGCTACAATGAGCAGTTCTTC	CASDRDRGYNEQFF
-	TRBV6-6	-	TRBJ2-2	TGTGCCAGCAGCGAACCCCCCGACACCGGGGAGCTGTTTTTT	CASSEPPDTGELFF
-	TRBV3-1	-	TRBJ2-7	TGTGCCAGCAGACTGGCAGGGGTCCCAAACGAGCAGTACTTC	CASRLAGVPNEQYF
few	TRBV14	TRBD2	TRBJ2-1	TGTGCCAGCAGCTTACTAGCGTCCTACAATGAGCAGTTCTTC	CASSLLASYNEQFF
-	TRBV5-1	-	TRBJ1-5	TGCGCCAGCAGCCTGGGACACGAGGATGGCAATCAGCCCCAGCATTTT	CASSLGHEDGNQPQHF
-	TRBV5-1	-	TRBJ2-7	TGCGCCAGCAGCTTGAATAGCGTCAGCTCCTACAATGAGCAGTACTTC	CASSLNSVSSYNEQYF
-	TRBV2	TRBD1	TRBJ1-5	TGTGCCAGCAGGTATGGGACAGGGGACAATCAGCCCCAGCATTTT	CASRYGTGDNQPQHF
-	TRBV7-2	-	TRBJ2-7	TGTGCCAGCAGCTTACATGCGGGGCGAACCTACGAGCAGTACTTC	CASSLHAGRTYEQYF
few	TRBV4-3	-	TRBJ1-5	TGCGCCAGCAGCCAGCTACCCTGGGGCAATCAGCCCCAGCATTTT	CASSQLPWGNQPQHF
-	TRBV4-2	-	TRBJ2-1	TGTGCCAGCAACCCCGTCTATGGGACCTACAATGAGCAGTTCTTC	CASNPVYGTYNEQFF
-	TRBV13	-	TRBJ1-1	TGTGCCAGCAGCTACCGGACTGAAGCTTTCTTT	CASSYRTEAFF
-	TRBV29-1	-	TRBJ2-7	TGCACCGCCAGTTCCGGGTTCGGGACACACTACGAGCAGTACTTC	CTASSGFGTHYEQYF
many	TRBV28	-	TRBJ2-5	TGTGCCAGCAGTTCTCCGCGGGACGGCTATGGGGAGACCCAGTACTTC	CASSSPRDGYGETQYF
few	TRBV12-3/TRBV12-4	TRBD2	TRBJ2-1	TGTGCCAGCAGCATCGGGACTAGCTCCTACAATGAGCAGTTCTTC	CASSIGTSSYNEQFF
-	TRBV6-2/TRBV6-3	-	TRBJ2-3	TGTGCCAGCAGCCCGGCGGGTACAGTAGATACGCAGTATTTT	CASSPAGTVDTQYF
-	TRBV5-1	-	TRBJ1-5	TGCGCCAGCAGCTTGGGCGGCTGGGTCTCGGAGAATCAGCCCCAGCATTTT	CASSLGGWVSENQPQHF
few	TRBV20-1	-	TRBJ2-7	TGCAGTGCTACCCAGCTCGACAGGATCTACGAGCAGTACTTC	CSATQLDRIYEQYF
-	TRBV20-1	-	TRBJ1-5	TGCAGTGCCATAAGAGGATCTAATCAGCCCCAGCATTTT	CSAIRGSNQPQHF
-	TRBV5-1	TRBD2	TRBJ2-1	TGCGCCAGCAGCCAGACTAGCAGTTTTTACAATGAGCAGTTCTTC	CASSQTSSFYNEQFF
many	TRBV10-3	TRBD1	TRBJ2-3	TGTGCCAACAGGGGGGTGGGGACAACAGATACGCAGTATTTT	CANRGVGTTDTQYF
-	TRBV18	TRBD1	TRBJ2-2	TGTGCCAGCTCACCGACCGGGACAGGGGACACCGGGGAGCTGTTTTTT	CASSPTGTGDTGELFF
few	TRBV11-1	-	TRBJ2-3	TGTGCCAGCAGCTTAGGTGTCGCAAGTGCGAGCACAGATACGCAGTATTTT	CASSLGVASASTDTQYF
-	TRBV5-4	TRBD1	TRBJ2-1	TGTGCCAGCAGCTTCAGCACAGGGGACAATGAGCAGTTCTTC	CASSFSTGDNEQFF
-	TRBV20-1	-	TRBJ2-7	TGCAGTGCTCCCCGCGAGTGGGGGTCACTCTACGAGCAGTACTTC	CSAPREWGSLYEQYF
-	TRBV27	TRBD2	TRBJ2-1	TGTGCCAGCATCCGAGCGGGGGGGCGGAATGAGCAGTTCTTC	CASIRAGGRNEQFF
-	TRBV3-1	-	TRBJ2-7	TGTGCCAGCAGCCGACAGTTGAGCTCCTACAATGAGCAGTACTTC	CASSRQLSSYNEQYF
few	TRBV4-2	-	TRBJ2-7	TGTGCCAGCAGCCACAGAACTATCCATGAGCAGTACTTC	CASSHRTIHEQYF
few	TRBV20-1	TRBD1	TRBJ1-1	TGCAGTGCTGGACCCGGTGGGACAGAGGACACTGAAGCTTTCTTT	CSAGPGGTEDTEAFF
-	TRBV4-2	TRBD1	TRBJ2-2	TGTGCCAGCAGCCAAGGGACAGGGGACACCGGGGAGCTGTTTTTT	CASSQGTGDTGELFF
few	TRBV6-4	-	TRBJ2-7	TGTGCCAGCAGTGACTCAACAGGGTCATACAATGAGCAGTACTTC	CASSDSTGSYNEQYF
many	TRBV3-1	-	TRBJ2-4	TGTGCCAGCAGCCAAGATCGGGTAGCGATACGTCAAAACATTCAGTACTTC	CASSQDRVAIRQNIQYF
many	TRBV20-1	TRBD1	TRBJ2-7	TGCAGTGCTCACAGGGGGCTGGTAGGCGAGCAGTACTTC	CSAHRGLVGEQYF
few	TRBV20-1	-	TRBJ1-4	TGCAGTGCTAGATATCGCTGGGGGCCGACTAATGAAAAACTGTTTTTT	CSARYRWGPTNEKLFF
many	TRBV12-3/TRBV12-4	TRBD2	TRBJ2-1	TGTGCCAGCAGTTTTGGGACGGGACTAGCGGGGGGAAATTACAATGAGCAGTTCTTC	CASSFGTGLAGGNYNEQFF
few	TRBV27	-	TRBJ2-1	TGTGCCACTCGCAGGGGGGAGTGGCAGTTCTTC	CATRRGEWQFF
many	TRBV7-2	-	TRBJ2-1	TGTGCCAGCAGCCCCCCAGCAGCATACAATGAGCAGTTCTTC	CASSPPAAYNEQFF